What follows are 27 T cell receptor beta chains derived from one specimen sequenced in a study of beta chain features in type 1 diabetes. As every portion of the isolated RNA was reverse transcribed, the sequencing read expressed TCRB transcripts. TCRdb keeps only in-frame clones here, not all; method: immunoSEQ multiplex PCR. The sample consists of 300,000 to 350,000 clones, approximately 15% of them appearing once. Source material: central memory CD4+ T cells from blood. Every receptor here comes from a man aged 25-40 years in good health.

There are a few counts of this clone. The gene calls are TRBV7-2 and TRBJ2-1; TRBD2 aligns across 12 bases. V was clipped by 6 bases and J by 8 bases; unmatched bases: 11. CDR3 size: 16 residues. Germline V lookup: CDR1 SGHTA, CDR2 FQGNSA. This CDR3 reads CASSSTSGGSRDEQFF. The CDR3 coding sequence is TGTGCCAGCAGTTCAACTAGCGGGGGGTCCAGGGATGAGCAGTTCTTC.

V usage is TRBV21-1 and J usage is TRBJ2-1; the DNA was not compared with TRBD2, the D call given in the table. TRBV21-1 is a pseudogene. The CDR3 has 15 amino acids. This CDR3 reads CASITEIAGASEQFF. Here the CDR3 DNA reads TGTGCCAGCATTACAGAAATAGCGGGAGCTAGTGAGCAGTTCTTC.

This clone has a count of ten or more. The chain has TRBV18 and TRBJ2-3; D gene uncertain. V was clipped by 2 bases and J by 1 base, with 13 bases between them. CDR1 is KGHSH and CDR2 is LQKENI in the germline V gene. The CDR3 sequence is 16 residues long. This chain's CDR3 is CASSPTRVSGTDTQYF. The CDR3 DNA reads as TGTGCCAGCTCACCAACCCGCGTTTCGGGCACAGATACGCAGTATTTT.

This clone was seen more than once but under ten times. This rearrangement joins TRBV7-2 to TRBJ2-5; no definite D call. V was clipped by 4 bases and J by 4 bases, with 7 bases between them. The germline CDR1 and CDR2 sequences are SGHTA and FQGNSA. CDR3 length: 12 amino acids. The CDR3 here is CASSSNLETQYF. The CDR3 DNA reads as TGTGCCAGCAGCTCAAACCTAGAGACCCAGTACTTC. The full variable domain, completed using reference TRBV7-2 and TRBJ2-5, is GAGVSQSPSNKVTEKGKDVELRCDPISGHTALYWYRQSLGQGLEFLIYFQGNSAPDKSGLPSDRFSAERTGGSVSTLTIQRTQQEDSAVYLCASSSNLETQYFGPGTRLLVL.

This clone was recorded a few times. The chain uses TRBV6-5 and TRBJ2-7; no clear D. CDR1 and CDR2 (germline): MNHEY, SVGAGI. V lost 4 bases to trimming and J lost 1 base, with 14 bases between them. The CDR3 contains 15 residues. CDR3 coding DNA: TGTGCCAGCAGTTTCCGGCCTCAGCTATCCTACGAGCAGTACGTC. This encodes CASSFRPQLSYEQYV.

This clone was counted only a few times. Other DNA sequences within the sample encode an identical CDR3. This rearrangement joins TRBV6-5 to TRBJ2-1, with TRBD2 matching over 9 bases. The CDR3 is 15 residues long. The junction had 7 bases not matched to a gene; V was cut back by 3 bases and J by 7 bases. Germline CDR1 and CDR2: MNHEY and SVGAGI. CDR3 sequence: CASSYGGRALNEQFF. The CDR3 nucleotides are TGTGCCAGCAGTTATGGCGGGAGGGCCCTTAATGAGCAGTTCTTC.

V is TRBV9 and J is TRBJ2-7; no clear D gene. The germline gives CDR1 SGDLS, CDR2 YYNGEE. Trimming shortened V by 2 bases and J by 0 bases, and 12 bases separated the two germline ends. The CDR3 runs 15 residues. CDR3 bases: TGTGCCAGCAGCGTGCAGGTCGAAACCTCCTACGAGCAGTACTTC. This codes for CASSVQVETSYEQYF.

CDR3 residues: CASQGARSEPLHF. In nucleotides, the CDR3 is TGCGCCAGCCAGGGGGCCAGATCCGAACCCCTCCACTTT. V usage is TRBV10-2 and J usage is TRBJ1-6; 8 nucleotides align to TRBD1. The CDR3 extends over 13 amino acids. Unmatched junction bases numbered 9, after V lost 8 bases and J lost 12 bases. CDR1 and CDR2 (germline): WSHSY, SAAADI.

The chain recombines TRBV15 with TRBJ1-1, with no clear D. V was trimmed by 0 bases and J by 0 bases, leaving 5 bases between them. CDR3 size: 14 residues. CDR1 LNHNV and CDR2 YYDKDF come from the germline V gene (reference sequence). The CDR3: CATSRDSLNTEAFF. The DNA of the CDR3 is TGTGCCACCAGCAGAGATTCCCTGAACACTGAAGCTTTCTTT.

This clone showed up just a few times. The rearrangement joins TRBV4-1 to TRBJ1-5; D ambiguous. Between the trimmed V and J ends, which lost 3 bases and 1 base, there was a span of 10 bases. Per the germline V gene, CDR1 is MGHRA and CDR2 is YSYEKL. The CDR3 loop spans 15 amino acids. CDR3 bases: TGCGCCAGCAGCCAGGAGCATGCGAGCAATCAGCCCCAGCATTTT. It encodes CASSQEHASNQPQHF.

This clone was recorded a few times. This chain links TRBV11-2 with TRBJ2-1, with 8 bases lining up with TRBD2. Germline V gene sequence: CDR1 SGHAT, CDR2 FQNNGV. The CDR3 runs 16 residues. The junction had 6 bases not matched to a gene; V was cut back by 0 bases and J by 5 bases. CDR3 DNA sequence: TGTGCCAGCAGCTTAGATCTTCGGGAGGGACACAATGAGCAGTTCTTC. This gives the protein CASSLDLREGHNEQFF.

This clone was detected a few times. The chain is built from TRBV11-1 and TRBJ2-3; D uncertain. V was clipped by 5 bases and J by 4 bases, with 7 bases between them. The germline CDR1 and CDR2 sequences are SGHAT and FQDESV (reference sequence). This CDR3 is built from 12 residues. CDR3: CASSPGADTQYF. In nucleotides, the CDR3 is TGTGCCAGCAGCCCTGGGGCAGATACGCAGTATTTT.

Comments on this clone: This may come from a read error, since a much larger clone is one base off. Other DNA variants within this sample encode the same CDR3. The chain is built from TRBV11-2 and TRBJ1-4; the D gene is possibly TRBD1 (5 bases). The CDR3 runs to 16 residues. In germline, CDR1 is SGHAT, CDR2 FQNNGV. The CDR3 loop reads CASSLQSGLANEKLFF. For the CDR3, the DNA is TGCGCCAGCAGCTTACAGTCGGGGCTTGCTAATGAAAAACTGTTTTTT. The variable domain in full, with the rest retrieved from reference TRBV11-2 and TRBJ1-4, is EAGVAQSPRYKIIEKRQSVAFWCNPISGHATLYWYQQILGQGPKLLIQFQNNGVVDDSQLPKDRFSAERLKGVDSTLKIQPAKLEDSAVYLCASSLQSGLANEKLFFGSGTQLSVL.

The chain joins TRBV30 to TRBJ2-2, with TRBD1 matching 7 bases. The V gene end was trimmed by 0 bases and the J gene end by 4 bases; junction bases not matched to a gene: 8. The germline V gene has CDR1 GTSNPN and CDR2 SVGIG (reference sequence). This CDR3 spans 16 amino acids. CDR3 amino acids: CAWSVLRGQGTGELFF. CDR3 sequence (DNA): TGTGCCTGGAGTGTACTGAGGGGGCAGGGCACCGGGGAGCTGTTTTTT. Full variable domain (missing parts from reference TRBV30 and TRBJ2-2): SQTIHQWPATLVQPVGSPLSLECTVEGTSNPNLYWYRQAAGRGLQLLFYSVGIGQISSEVPQNLSASRPQDRQFILSSKKLLLSDSGFYLCAWSVLRGQGTGELFFGEGSRLTVL.

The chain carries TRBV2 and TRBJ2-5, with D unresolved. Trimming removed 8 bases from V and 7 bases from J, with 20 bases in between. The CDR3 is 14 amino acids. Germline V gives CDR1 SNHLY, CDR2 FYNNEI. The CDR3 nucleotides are TGTGCCAGCGGGGTTCAGTTACGGTCGGGGACCCAGTACTTC. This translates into CASGVQLRSGTQYF.

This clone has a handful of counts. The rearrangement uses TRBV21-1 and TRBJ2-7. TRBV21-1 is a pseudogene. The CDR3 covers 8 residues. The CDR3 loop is CASSKQYF. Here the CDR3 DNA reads TGTGCCAGCAGCAAGCAGTACTTC.

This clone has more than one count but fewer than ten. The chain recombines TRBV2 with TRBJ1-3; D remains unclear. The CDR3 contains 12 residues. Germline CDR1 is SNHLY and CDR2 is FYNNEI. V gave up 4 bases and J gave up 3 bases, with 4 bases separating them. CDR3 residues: CASSVYGNTIYF. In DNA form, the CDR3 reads TGTGCCAGCAGTGTTTATGGAAACACCATATATTTT. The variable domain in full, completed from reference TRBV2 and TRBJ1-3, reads EPEVTQTPSHQVTQMGQEVILRCVPISNHLYFYWYRQILGQKVEFLVSFYNNEISEKSEIFDDQFSVERPDGSNFTLKIRSTKLEDSAMYFCASSVYGNTIYFGEGSWLTVV.

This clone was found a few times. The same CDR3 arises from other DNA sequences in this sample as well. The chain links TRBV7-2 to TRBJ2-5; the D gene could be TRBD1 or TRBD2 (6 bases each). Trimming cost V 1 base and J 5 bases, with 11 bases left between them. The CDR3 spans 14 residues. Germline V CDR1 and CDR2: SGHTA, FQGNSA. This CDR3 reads CASSLGGARETQYF. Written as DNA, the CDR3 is TGTGCCAGCAGCTTAGGGGGGGCCCGGGAGACCCAGTACTTC.

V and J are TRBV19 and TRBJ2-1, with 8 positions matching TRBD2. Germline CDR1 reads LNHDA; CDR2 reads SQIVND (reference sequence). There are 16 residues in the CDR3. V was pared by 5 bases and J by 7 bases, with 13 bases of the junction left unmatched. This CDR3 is CASSAQAGGHPNEQFF. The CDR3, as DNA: TGTGCCAGTAGTGCCCAGGCGGGGGGACACCCAAATGAGCAGTTCTTC.

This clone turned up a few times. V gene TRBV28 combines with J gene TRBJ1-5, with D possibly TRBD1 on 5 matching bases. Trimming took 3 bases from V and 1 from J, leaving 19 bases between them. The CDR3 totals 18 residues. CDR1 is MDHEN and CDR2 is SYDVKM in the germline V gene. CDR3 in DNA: TGTGCCAGCAGTTTCCCAGGGATAGGGAGAAGCAGCAATCAGCCCCAGCATTTT. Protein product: CASSFPGIGRSSNQPQHF.

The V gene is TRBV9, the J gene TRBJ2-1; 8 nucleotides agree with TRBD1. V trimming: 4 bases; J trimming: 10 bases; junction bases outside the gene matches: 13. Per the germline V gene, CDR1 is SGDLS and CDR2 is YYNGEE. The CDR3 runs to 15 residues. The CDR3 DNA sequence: TGTGCCAGCAGCTCCCACAGGGGGACGGGTACGGAGCAGTTCTTC. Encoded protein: CASSSHRGTGTEQFF.

The CDR3 nucleotides read TGTGCCAGCAGTTCGTCGCGGGAGGGCCTAGGGACCCAGTACTTC. It specifies CASSSSREGLGTQYF. The chain is built from TRBV9 and TRBJ2-5, with TRBD2 matching 9 bases. The trim removed 5 bases at V and 7 bases at J, leaving 12 bases unmatched. CDR3 length equals 15 residues. Germline CDR1 is SGDLS and CDR2 is YYNGEE.

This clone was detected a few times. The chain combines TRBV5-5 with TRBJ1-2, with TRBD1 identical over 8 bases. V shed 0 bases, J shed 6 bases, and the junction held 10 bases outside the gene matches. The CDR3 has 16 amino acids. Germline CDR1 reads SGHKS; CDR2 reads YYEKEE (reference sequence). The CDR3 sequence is CASSLAVARGRDGYTF. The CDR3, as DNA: TGTGCCAGCAGCTTGGCCGTTGCCAGGGGGCGAGATGGCTACACCTTC.

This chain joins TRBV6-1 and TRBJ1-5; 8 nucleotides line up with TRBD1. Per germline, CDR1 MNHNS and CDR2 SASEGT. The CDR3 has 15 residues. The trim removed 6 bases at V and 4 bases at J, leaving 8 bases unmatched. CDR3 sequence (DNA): TGTGCCAGCAGCCTAGAGCGGACAGGGAATCAGCCCCAGCATTTT. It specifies CASSLERTGNQPQHF.

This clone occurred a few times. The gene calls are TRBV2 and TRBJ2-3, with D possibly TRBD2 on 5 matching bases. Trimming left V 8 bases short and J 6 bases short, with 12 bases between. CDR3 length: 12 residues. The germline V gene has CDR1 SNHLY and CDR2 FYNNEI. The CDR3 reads CASHGDGDTQYF. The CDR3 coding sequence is TGTGCCAGCCACGGGGATGGGGATACGCAGTATTTT.

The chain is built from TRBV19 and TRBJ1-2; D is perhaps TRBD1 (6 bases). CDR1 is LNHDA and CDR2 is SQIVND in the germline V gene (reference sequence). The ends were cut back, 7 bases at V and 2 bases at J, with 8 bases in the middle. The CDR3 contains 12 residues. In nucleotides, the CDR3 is TGTGCCAGTATGACAGGAAACTATGGCTACACCTTC. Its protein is CASMTGNYGYTF.

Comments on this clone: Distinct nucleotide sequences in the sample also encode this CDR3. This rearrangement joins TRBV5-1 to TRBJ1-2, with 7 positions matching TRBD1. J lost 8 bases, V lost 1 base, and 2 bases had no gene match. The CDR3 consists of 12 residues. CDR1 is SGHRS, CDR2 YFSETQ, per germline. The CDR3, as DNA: TGCGCCAGCAGCTTGAGGGGGCGAGGCTACACCTTC. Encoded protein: CASSLRGRGYTF.